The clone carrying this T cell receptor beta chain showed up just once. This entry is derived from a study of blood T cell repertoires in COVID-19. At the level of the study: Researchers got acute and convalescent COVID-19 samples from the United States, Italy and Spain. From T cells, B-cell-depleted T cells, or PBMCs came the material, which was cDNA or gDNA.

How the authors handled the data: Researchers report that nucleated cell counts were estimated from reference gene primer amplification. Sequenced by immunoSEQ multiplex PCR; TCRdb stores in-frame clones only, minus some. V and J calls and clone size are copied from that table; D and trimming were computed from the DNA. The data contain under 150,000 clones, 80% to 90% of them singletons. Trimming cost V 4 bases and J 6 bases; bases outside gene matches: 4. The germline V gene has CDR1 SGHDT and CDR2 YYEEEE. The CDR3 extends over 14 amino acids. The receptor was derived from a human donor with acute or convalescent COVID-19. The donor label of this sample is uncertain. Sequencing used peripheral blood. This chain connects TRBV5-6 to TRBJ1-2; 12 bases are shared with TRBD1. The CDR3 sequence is CASSRDRGHHGYTF. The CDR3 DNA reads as TGTGCCAGCAGCCGGGACAGGGGGCATCATGGCTACACCTTC.